This note documents a single T cell receptor (beta chain) sequence. The antigen remains undetermined. TCRdb passed the RT-PCR reads through MiXCR, listing each CDR3 protein once. There are 650,000 to 850,000 distinct CDR3 sequences in the sample; approximately 15% occur only once, and roughly 6.4% lies in the top ten. This sample is part of a study of response to subunit inactivated influenza vaccine. Broader study findings: A suggestion made by the authors is that each seasonal influenza vaccination recruits few new T cells.

Losses at the gene ends were 1 base for V and 2 bases for J; bases not matched to a gene: 19. This CDR3 has 21 amino acids. The germline V gene encodes CDR1 MDHEN and CDR2 SYDVKM. This sequence joins TRBV28 and TRBJ2-1; 8 bases match TRBD1. This clonotype was sampled from a man in his forties or fifties who received an inactivated influenza vaccine. The sample in question was PBMCs from blood, obtained approximately 15 days before vaccination. Here the CDR3 reads CASSLLFFGQGAETTYNEQFF. The CDR3 DNA follows: TGTGCCAGCAGTTTATTGTTCTTTGGGCAGGGGGCTGAAACTACCTACAATGAGCAGTTCTTC.